This T cell receptor beta chain was profiled in a study of T cell repertoires in cytomegalovirus infection. Study-level information: HLA-B-restricted CMV epitopes that are well studied were used alongside recently identified HLA-C-restricted ones. It was the public TCR beta signatures that indicated both CMV infection and matching HLA type. Study-wide results and limits: Cumulative frequency of public TCR beta families picked out carriers of CMV plus the relevant HLA. What dominated the ex vivo response were HLA-C-restricted CMV-specific TCR beta clonotypes.

This clonotype was counted many times. What it binds is not known. The CDR3 extends over 11 amino acids. Trimming stripped 5 bases from V and 8 bases from J, with 7 bases between. The V gene's germline CDR1 is SGHVS and CDR2 FNYEAQ. TCRdb itself ran the reads through MiXCR, one entry per CDR3 protein. This table holds approximately 990,000 distinct CDR3 sequences, 30% to 40% found once. The chain uses TRBV7-6 and TRBJ2-1, with D unclear. The source material was cultured CD8+ T cells from PBMCs, sampled from culture after CMV antigen stimulation. The origin of this receptor is a human donor in good health (CMV status not recorded). Some clones in this sample may be carry-over from other donors' samples. In DNA form, the CDR3 reads TGTGCCAGCAGCCCCAGCTATGAGCAGTTCTTC. This codes for CASSPSYEQFF. The whole variable domain, remainder taken from reference TRBV7-6 and TRBJ2-1, is GAGVSQSPRYKVTKRGQDVALRCDPISGHVSLYWYRQALGQGPEFLTYFNYEAQQDKSGLPNDRFSAERPEGSISTLTIQRTEQRDSAMYRCASSPSYEQFFGPGTRLTVL.